Listed below are T cell receptor beta chains from one sample, sequenced in a study of T cell changes during pregnancy in multiple sclerosis. Assay: immunoSEQ multiplex PCR; the TCRdb copy retains only in-frame clones and omits some. The table has some 21,000 clones, approximately 90% seen once. This specimen consisted of CD8+ T cells from peripheral blood mononuclear cells, obtained in the second trimester of pregnancy. These receptors were taken from a female donor in good health, enrolled as a control in a pregnancy study. The CDR3 runs from the conserved cysteine through the conserved F or W. A D gene is named only where the DNA matches it firmly.

J gene | D gene | V gene | CDR3 DNA | CDR3 protein
TRBJ2-1 | TRBD1 | TRBV28 | TGTGCCAGCAGTTTATACCCGGGACAGGGAGTCAGTGAGCAGTTCTTC | CASSLYPGQGVSEQFF
TRBJ2-7 | . | TRBV21-1 | TGTGCCAGCAGCAAAGACAACTCCTACGAGCAGTACTTC | CASSKDNSYEQYF
TRBJ2-2 | . | TRBV4-1 | TGCGCCAGCAGCCAAAACAAAAACACCGGGGAGCTGTTTTTT | CASSQNKNTGELFF
TRBJ2-2 | . | TRBV5-6 | TGTGCCAGCAGCCCCGGAGGAGCTGAGAACACCGGGGAGCTGTTTTTT | CASSPGGAENTGELFF
TRBJ2-7 | . | TRBV27 | TGTGCCAGCAGCGTGAAGGGGCCGATACAGAAGCAGTACTTC | CASSVKGPIQKQYF
TRBJ2-7 | . | TRBV19 | TGTGCCAGTAGTCCGGACAGCTACGAGCAGTACTTC | CASSPDSYEQYF
TRBJ2-1 | TRBD2 | TRBV6-1 | TGTGCCAGCAGCCGACTAGCGGGGGGGATTCATGAGCAGTTCTTC | CASSRLAGGIHEQFF
TRBJ2-7 | TRBD2 | TRBV27 | TGTGCCAGCAGTCACTCGGCGCGGGGGTTTTACGAGCAGTACTTC | CASSHSARGFYEQYF
TRBJ2-1 | . | TRBV19 | TGTGCCAGTAGCAAGACGAGCGGAGGAGCATACAATGAGCAGTTCTTC | CASSKTSGGAYNEQFF
TRBJ2-7 | . | TRBV7-8 | TGTGCCAGCAGCTCCAGTTCGACTAGCTCCTACGAGCAGTACTTC | CASSSSSTSSYEQYF
TRBJ2-3 | . | TRBV19 | TGTGCCAGTAGTGCGATATTAACAGATACGCAGTATTTT | CASSAILTDTQYF
TRBJ1-2 | . | TRBV19 | TGTGCCAGTAGAAACCTAGACTTAGCTAACTATGGCTACACCTTC | CASRNLDLANYGYTF
TRBJ2-7 | . | TRBV7-9 | TGTGCCAGCAGCCAAACCCCAGGCAGGATCTACGAGCAGTACTTC | CASSQTPGRIYEQYF
TRBJ2-7 | . | TRBV29-1 | TGCAGCGTCGCGGGCCCCCAGGAGCAGTACTTC | CSVAGPQEQYF
TRBJ2-5 | . | TRBV2 | TGTGCCAGCAGTGATTTCCAGGCCGTTTACCAAGAGACCCAGTACTTC | CASSDFQAVYQETQYF
TRBJ1-4 | TRBD1 | TRBV28 | TGTGCCAGCAGAAAACAGGGGGCGACTAATGAAAAACTGTTTTTT | CASRKQGATNEKLFF
TRBJ1-4 | . | TRBV4-1 | TGCGCCAGCGGGGTGGTGGAAGGGGGACCAAAACTGTTTTTT | CASGVVEGGPKLFF
TRBJ2-7 | TRBD1 | TRBV23-1 | TGCGCCAGCAGTCATCGACAGGGGGGCGAGCAGTACTTC | CASSHRQGGEQYF
TRBJ2-7 | . | TRBV11-2 | TGTGCCAGCCGGCGGGACGGAGGCTACGAGCAGTACTTC | CASRRDGGYEQYF
TRBJ2-7 | TRBD2 | TRBV14 | TGTGCCAGCAGCCAAGATCGGGGGGGGGATCCAACCTACGAGCAGTACTTC | CASSQDRGGDPTYEQYF
TRBJ2-5 | TRBD2 | TRBV29-1 | TGCAGCATTAATCCAGCGGGGGGTGGAGAGACCCAGTACTTC | CSINPAGGGETQYF
TRBJ2-1 | TRBD1 | TRBV6-5 | TGTGCCAGCAGTTACCACCAGGGGGCAGGTGAGCAGTTCTTC | CASSYHQGAGEQFF